Below, 18 T cell receptor beta chains from the same sample are listed, as sequenced in a study of blood T cells in healthy people across ages (dated by TCRdb to about 2015). Libraries were constructed by 5' RACE. The reads were generated on an Illumina HiSeq 2500. A second roughly 6 to 11 cycle PCR used a sample-barcoded 5' primer and a J-beta primer mix. TCRdb passed the public sequencing reads through fastp at Q25 and MiXCR, retaining productive beta sequences. Duplicate CDR3 protein sequences are folded into a single record with the most common DNA and genes. For this sample there are more than 700,000 distinct CDR3 sequences; roughly 46% appear just once. Jointly, the top ten make up 15% to 20% of the sample. The source material was blood. Source of these receptors: a man older than 75 in good health.

The CDR3 loop reads CASSWVSEEKLFF. The CDR3 region has the DNA TGCGCCAGCAGCTGGGTGTCAGAAGAAAAACTGTTTTTT. The V gene is TRBV5-1, the J gene TRBJ1-4, with unresolved D. Germline V CDR1 and CDR2: SGHRS, YFSETQ. Trimming pared 3 bases from V and 8 bases from J, leaving 11 bases between. This CDR3 is built from 13 residues.

The chain couples TRBV29-1 to TRBJ2-3, with D perhaps TRBD2 (6 bases). CDR3 length equals 14 residues. Germline CDR1 SQVTM, CDR2 ANQGSEA. V lost 6 bases and J lost 8, with 21 bases in between. Here the CDR3 reads CSVATSTTPGTQYF. The DNA for the CDR3 is TGCAGCGTCGCGACTAGTACAACCCCGGGTACGCAGTATTTT.

This chain uses TRBV15 with TRBJ2-3, with D unresolved. The length of the CDR3 is 15 residues. Trimming left V 0 bases short and J 6 bases short, with 13 bases between. Germline V gene lookup returns CDR1 LNHNV and CDR2 YYDKDF (reference sequence). The DNA for the CDR3 is TGTGCCACCAGCAGAGATGAGATTATAACCGATACGCAGTATTTT. Its translation: CATSRDEIITDTQYF.

This clonotype showed up just a few times. The V gene is TRBV20-1, the J gene TRBJ2-3; 16 bases align to TRBD2. Germline CDR1 DFQATT, CDR2 SNEGSKA (reference sequence). CDR3 size: 20 residues. V trimming: 5 bases; J trimming: 3 bases; junction bases outside the gene matches: 17. This chain's CDR3 is CSASPGLAGGGQKTTDTQYF. In DNA, the CDR3 is TGCAGTGCTTCGCCGGGACTAGCGGGAGGGGGGCAAAAAACGACAGATACGCAGTATTTT.

This clonotype was observed once. The gene calls are TRBV15 and TRBJ2-1; the D is unclear. The J call could be wrong; TRBJ2-7 is a better fit for the DNA end. The V gene's germline CDR1 is LNHNV and CDR2 YYDKDF (reference sequence). The CDR3 has 13 residues. Written as DNA, the CDR3 is TGTGCCACCAGCAGAGTTGTTTACAATGAGCAGTACTTC. Amino acids: CATSRVVYNEQYF.

This sequence joins TRBV10-3 and TRBJ2-1; the match to TRBD2 covers 7 bases. V lost 4 bases and J lost 7; bases outside the gene matches: 1. Germline CDR1 is ENHRY and CDR2 is SYGVKD. There are 12 residues in the CDR3. The CDR3 reads CAISVGGNEQFF. In DNA form, the CDR3 reads TGTGCCATCAGTGTGGGGGGGAATGAGCAGTTCTTC.

This clonotype occurred many times. The rearrangement links TRBV18 to TRBJ2-3; 8 nucleotides line up with TRBD1. The length of the CDR3 is 14 residues. After removal of 8 bases from V and 1 base from J, the junction contained 5 bases not matched to a gene. Germline CDR1 and CDR2: KGHSH and LQKENI. CDR3: CASSPDRGTDTQYF. The CDR3 nucleotides are TGTGCCAGCAGCCCGGACAGGGGCACAGATACGCAGTATTTT.

The chain employs TRBV6-5 and TRBJ2-5; the D gene is possibly TRBD2 (5 bases). This CDR3 spans 11 amino acids. The germline V gene has CDR1 MNHEY and CDR2 SVGAGI. Trimming pared 5 bases from V and 9 bases from J, leaving 10 bases between. The CDR3 region has the DNA TGTGCCAGCAGTAGAGAGGAGGCCCAGTACTTC. Amino acids: CASSREEAQYF.

This chain joins TRBV6-1 and TRBJ2-3; possibly TRBD1 for D (5 bases). Germline-derived CDR1 and CDR2 are MNHNS and SASEGT. The CDR3 sequence is 18 residues long. V was cut by 5 bases and J by 0 bases, with 21 bases left in between. The chain's CDR3 is CASSKHRRERDSTDTQYF. In nucleotides, the CDR3 is TGTGCCAGCAGTAAACACCGCAGGGAAAGGGATAGCACAGATACGCAGTATTTT.

In its sample, this clonotype was seen a few times. The gene calls are TRBV5-1 and TRBJ1-5; no clear D gene. Trimming removed 4 bases at V and 3 bases at J, with 11 bases between. CDR3 length equals 14 residues. CDR1 and CDR2 (germline): SGHRS, YFSETQ. The DNA for the CDR3 is TGCGCCAGCAGCAGAGACGGTGTCAATCAGCCCCAGCATTTT. This encodes CASSRDGVNQPQHF.

V is TRBV4-2 and J is TRBJ1-2; no clear D. V was trimmed by 0 bases and J by 5 bases, leaving 7 bases between them. CDR1 is LGHNA and CDR2 is YNFKEQ in the germline V gene. This CDR3 has 13 amino acids. This CDR3 is CASSQEGPYGYTF. The CDR3 DNA follows: TGTGCCAGCAGCCAAGAAGGGCCTTATGGCTACACCTTC.

This clonotype was counted a few times. The chain has TRBV20-1 and TRBJ2-7; TRBD2 matches 9 bases. CDR3 size: 13 residues. V shed 3 bases, J shed 5 bases, and the junction held 5 bases outside the gene matches. Per the germline V gene, CDR1 is DFQATT and CDR2 is SNEGSKA (reference sequence). The CDR3 protein is CSARFSGSHEQYF. The CDR3 DNA reads as TGCAGTGCTAGGTTTAGCGGGAGTCACGAGCAGTACTTC.

The V call is TRBV14, the J call TRBJ1-1; D ambiguous. Germline V lookup: CDR1 SGHDN, CDR2 FVKESK. The length of the CDR3 is 17 residues. Trimming left V 0 bases short and J 3 bases short, with 17 bases between. CDR3 DNA: TGTGCCAGCAGCCAAGATCGACGGGTGGGGTTGTACACTGAAGCTTTCTTT. It yields the protein CASSQDRRVGLYTEAFF.

The rearrangement links TRBV20-1 to TRBJ2-4; a weak D match, TRBD1 (6 bases). Matching the DNA end better, TRBJ2-7 makes the J call doubtful. This CDR3 spans 12 amino acids. In germline, CDR1 is DFQATT, CDR2 SNEGSKA (reference sequence). CDR3 bases: TGCAGTGCTGGGGACAACGGGGTCGAGCAGTACTTC. Encoded protein: CSAGDNGVEQYF.

V is TRBV9 and J is TRBJ1-4; TRBD1 is a possible D gene (6 bases). Germline V lookup: CDR1 SGDLS, CDR2 YYNGEE. Trimming took off 3 bases at V and 8 bases at J, with 20 bases between the two ends. This CDR3 comprises 16 residues. The CDR3 DNA follows: TGTGCCAGCAGCGCTAGACAGGACACCGACGTAGAAAAACTGTTTTTT. Its protein product is CASSARQDTDVEKLFF.

The chain uses TRBV3-1 and TRBJ2-1; tentative D call: TRBD2 (5 bases). The ends were cut back, 4 bases at V and 3 bases at J, with 19 bases in the middle. Germline V gives CDR1 LGHDT, CDR2 YNNKEL (reference sequence). This CDR3 is 17 amino acids long. CDR3 nucleotides: TGTGCCAGCAGCCGTACCCCCGAGCGGACCCACTACAATGAGCAGTTCTTC. Translation gives CASSRTPERTHYNEQFF.

V gene TRBV5-1 combines with J gene TRBJ2-1; no clear D gene. The germline CDR1 and CDR2 sequences are SGHRS and YFSETQ. Trimming shortened V by 0 bases and J by 0 bases, and 10 bases separated the two germline ends. This CDR3 comprises 16 residues. CDR3 protein: CASSLGHINSYNEQFF. The CDR3 DNA sequence: TGCGCCAGCAGCTTGGGACACATTAACTCCTACAATGAGCAGTTCTTC. Full variable domain (outside the CDR3, taken from reference TRBV5-1 and TRBJ2-1): KAGVTQTPRYLIKTRGQQVTLSCSPISGHRSVSWYQQTPGQGLQFLFEYFSETQRNKGNFPGRFSGRQFSNSRSEMNVSTLELGDSALYLCASSLGHINSYNEQFFGPGTRLTVL.

V usage is TRBV12-3 or TRBV12-4 and J usage is TRBJ2-7, with 10 positions matching TRBD2. The CDR3 runs to 18 residues. Trimming took 2 bases from V and 0 from J; bases not matched to a gene: 10. CDR3 nucleotide sequence: TGTGCCAGCAGTTTATTTCCTAGCGGGAGAAGGGTCTCCTACGAGCAGTACTTC. Translated: CASSLFPSGRRVSYEQYF.